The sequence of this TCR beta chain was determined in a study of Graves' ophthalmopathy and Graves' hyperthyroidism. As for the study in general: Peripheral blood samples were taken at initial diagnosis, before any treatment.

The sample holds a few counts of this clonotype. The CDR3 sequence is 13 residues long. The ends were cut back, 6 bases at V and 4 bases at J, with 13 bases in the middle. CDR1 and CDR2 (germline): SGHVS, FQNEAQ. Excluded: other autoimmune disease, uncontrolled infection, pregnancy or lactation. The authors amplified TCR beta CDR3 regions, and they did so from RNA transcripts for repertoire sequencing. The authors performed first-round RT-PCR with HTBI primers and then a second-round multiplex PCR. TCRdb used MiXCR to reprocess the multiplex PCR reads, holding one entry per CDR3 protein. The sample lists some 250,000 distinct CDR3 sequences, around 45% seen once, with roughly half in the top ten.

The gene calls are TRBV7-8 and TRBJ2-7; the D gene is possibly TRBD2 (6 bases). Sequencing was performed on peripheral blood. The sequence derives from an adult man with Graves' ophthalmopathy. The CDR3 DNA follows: TGTGCCAGCAGGGAGAGGAGGGCTTACGAGCAGTACTTC. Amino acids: CASRERRAYEQYF. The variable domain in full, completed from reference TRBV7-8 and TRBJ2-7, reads GAGVSQSPRYKVAKRGQDVALRCDPISGHVSLFWYQQALGQGPEFLTYFQNEAQLDKSGLPSDRFFAERPEGSVSTLKIQRTQQEDSAVYLCASRERRAYEQYFGPGTRLTVT.